These T cell receptor beta chains were read from a single sample in a study of neurological immune-mediated disorders. MiXCR was run by TCRdb on the 5' RACE reads, yielding one entry per CDR3 protein. The sample lists some 100,000 distinct CDR3 sequences, 13% occurring once. Sequencing was performed on PBMCs. These receptors originate from a female donor with HTLV-1-associated myelopathy (HAM/TSP). Each CDR3 is given with its conserved first and last residue. The D gene is left open where the match is weak. Expanded clones get a size class; other rows say once, few or many, or leave the size out.

clone_size,j_call,v_call,d_call,cdr3_aa,cdr3_nt
many,TRBJ2-3,TRBV10-3,TRBD1,CAIGGTGEGDTQYF,TGTGCCATCGGCGGGACAGGGGAAGGAGATACGCAGTATTTT
-,TRBJ2-7,TRBV9,-,CASKKTSMEGEQYF,TGTGCCAGCAAAAAGACATCCATGGAGGGAGAGCAGTACTTC
many,TRBJ1-1,TRBV10-3,-,CASAEAGNTEAFF,TGTGCCTCTGCGGAGGCCGGGAACACTGAAGCTTTCTTT
-,TRBJ1-4,TRBV5-1,-,CASCGQSNEKLFF,TGCGCCAGCTGCGGACAGAGTAATGAAAAACTGTTTTTT
many,TRBJ2-7,TRBV6-6,-,CASSTATSGSYEQYF,TGTGCCAGCAGTACAGCCACGTCGGGCTCCTACGAGCAGTACTTC
many,TRBJ2-3,TRBV6-5,TRBD1,CASSFYAGGASDTQYF,TGTGCCAGCAGTTTCTACGCAGGGGGCGCGTCAGATACGCAGTATTTT
many,TRBJ2-2,TRBV2,TRBD1,CASSGDRGTGELFF,TGTGCCAGCAGTGGAGACAGGGGGACCGGGGAGCTGTTTTTT
few,TRBJ2-1,TRBV14,-,CASSPHPGTKPYNEQFF,TGTGCCAGCAGCCCACATCCGGGGACGAAGCCCTACAATGAGCAGTTCTTC
-,TRBJ1-6,TRBV9,-,CASSVSGSYNSPLHF,TGTGCCAGCAGCGTATCAGGCTCCTATAATTCACCCCTCCACTTT
many,TRBJ2-5,TRBV9,-,CASSVVSGKETQYF,TGTGCCAGCAGCGTAGTGTCTGGAAAAGAGACCCAGTACTTC
many,TRBJ1-4,TRBV2,TRBD1,CASRRSGQVNEKLFF,TGTGCCAGCAGGAGGTCGGGACAGGTTAATGAAAAACTGTTTTTT
many,TRBJ2-3,TRBV20-1,-,CSATGEASTDTQYF,TGCAGTGCGACCGGGGAAGCGAGCACAGATACGCAGTATTTT
many,TRBJ2-1,TRBV5-1,-,CASSLVGPNNEQFF,TGCGCCAGCAGCTTGGTAGGACCCAACAATGAGCAGTTCTTC
many,TRBJ1-2,TRBV6-5,-,CASSWGPSNYGYTF,TGTGCCAGCAGTTGGGGTCCTTCTAACTATGGCTACACCTTC
many,TRBJ1-4,TRBV29-1,-,CSVRDTATNEKLFF,TGCAGCGTTCGAGACACCGCAACTAATGAAAAACTGTTTTTT
many,TRBJ2-3,TRBV5-1,-,CASSLEKGTDTQYF,TGCGCCAGCAGCTTGGAGAAAGGCACAGATACGCAGTATTTT
-,TRBJ2-7,TRBV7-2,-,CASSMDRSYEQYF,TGTGCCAGCAGCATGGACAGATCCTACGAGCAGTACTTC
many,TRBJ2-1,TRBV5-5,-,CASSYVGQSYNEQFF,TGTGCCAGCAGCTACGTGGGGCAATCCTACAATGAGCAGTTCTTC
many,TRBJ2-1,TRBV6-2/TRBV6-3,-,CASSPYLGLNEQFF,TGTGCCAGCAGTCCGTATTTAGGCCTCAATGAGCAGTTCTTC
many,TRBJ2-5,TRBV20-1,-,CSARDLGEQETQYF,TGCAGTGCTAGAGATTTAGGTGAACAAGAGACCCAGTACTTC
many,TRBJ1-1,TRBV12-3/TRBV12-4,-,CASRPGNTEAFF,TGTGCCAGCAGGCCAGGTAACACTGAAGCTTTCTTT
-,TRBJ2-7,TRBV20-1,-,CSASGQGYSYEQYF,TGCAGTGCCTCGGGGCAGGGGTACTCCTACGAGCAGTACTTC
many,TRBJ2-4,TRBV5-1,-,CASSLTGPQNIQYF,TGCGCCAGCAGCTTGACAGGCCCTCAGAACATTCAGTACTTC
many,TRBJ2-5,TRBV5-1,TRBD2,CASSPTLTSGTRETQYF,TGCGCCAGCAGCCCGACGCTGACTAGCGGGACACGGGAGACCCAGTACTTC
many,TRBJ1-2,TRBV27,-,CATQREGGRYRGYTF,TGTGCCACCCAACGCGAGGGGGGGAGGTATCGTGGCTACACCTTC
many,TRBJ2-3,TRBV9,-,CASSPSDGREDTQYF,TGTGCCAGCAGCCCGTCGGACGGACGTGAGGATACGCAGTATTTT
many,TRBJ2-4,TRBV9,-,CASSVEAGGLLNIQYF,TGTGCCAGCAGCGTAGAGGCCGGGGGGCTTTTAAACATTCAGTACTTC